These 25 T cell receptor beta chains came from one sample sequenced in a study of beta chain features in type 1 diabetes. Expressed TCRB transcripts got sequenced, as all isolated RNA was reverse transcribed. Clones were sequenced by immunoSEQ multiplex PCR, and TCRdb holds only the in-frame ones, with some missing. The sample shows roughly 240,000 clones, 13% to 15% of them seen only once. Sequenced input: naive CD4+ T cells from blood. These receptors were taken from a middle-aged woman in good health.

This sequence joins TRBV5-6 and TRBJ1-2; D not resolved. V lost 2 bases to trimming and J lost 7 bases, with 6 bases between them. The CDR3 totals 11 residues. Germline assignment: CDR1 SGHDT and CDR2 YYEEEE. Written as DNA, the CDR3 is TGTGCCAGCAGCTTCCTCTCTGGCTACACCTTC. Translating it yields CASSFLSGYTF.

The V gene is TRBV11-2, the J gene TRBJ1-2; D ambiguous. Trimming removed 4 bases from V and 2 bases from J, with 8 bases in between. CDR1 and CDR2 from the germline V gene are SGHAT and FQNNGV. The CDR3 consists of 13 residues. The CDR3 bases are TGTGCCAGCAGCTCCAACACGAACTATGGCTACACCTTC. This sequence encodes CASSSNTNYGYTF.

The chain combines TRBV15 with TRBJ2-1, with D possibly TRBD1 on 6 matching bases. CDR3 length: 15 amino acids. V was clipped by 0 bases and J by 5 bases, with 11 bases between them. Germline CDR1 is LNHNV and CDR2 is YYDKDF (reference sequence). The CDR3 here is CATSREGQLNNEQFF. CDR3 DNA sequence: TGTGCCACCAGCAGAGAAGGACAGCTCAACAATGAGCAGTTCTTC.

This clone was seen more than once but under ten times. The chain has TRBV6-6 and TRBJ1-1; D uncertain. V gave up 0 bases and J gave up 7 bases, with 6 bases separating them. The CDR3 is 12 amino acids. Per germline, CDR1 MNHNY and CDR2 SVGAGI (reference sequence). This CDR3 is CASSYSIGEAFF. The CDR3 coding sequence is TGTGCCAGCAGTTACTCCATCGGTGAAGCTTTCTTT.

The chain combines TRBV19 with TRBJ2-1, with TRBD1 matching 12 bases. Germline V gene sequence: CDR1 LNHDA, CDR2 SQIVND (reference sequence). J gave up 8 bases and V 9 bases, and 5 bases lay outside the gene matches. The CDR3 contains 13 residues. CDR3 in amino acids: CASRDRGRDEQFF. In DNA form, the CDR3 reads TGTGCCAGCCGGGACAGGGGGCGGGATGAGCAGTTCTTC.

This clone has a count of ten or more. Other DNA sequences within the sample encode an identical CDR3. The chain is built from TRBV29-1 and TRBJ2-7; 8 nucleotides agree with TRBD1. Germline V gene sequence: CDR1 SQVTM, CDR2 ANQGSEA. Trimming removed 3 bases from V and 2 bases from J; junction bases left unmatched: 3. This CDR3 comprises 13 residues. DNA of the CDR3: TGCAGCGTTGAGGGGACAGGAGCCTACGAGCAGTACTTC. Its protein product is CSVEGTGAYEQYF.

This sequence joins TRBV5-4 and TRBJ2-1, with 8 nucleotides matching TRBD2. CDR3 size: 16 residues. Germline values: CDR1 SGHNT, CDR2 YYREEE (reference sequence). The J segment lost 4 bases and the V segment lost 4 bases, leaving 10 bases of the junction unmatched. The CDR3 spells CASSEGGGRPYNEQFF. Here the CDR3 DNA reads TGTGCCAGCAGCGAGGGCGGGGGGCGGCCGTACAATGAGCAGTTCTTC.

This clone has a handful of counts. The chain uses TRBV4-1 and TRBJ1-1; the D gene is possibly TRBD1 (6 bases). Germline loops: CDR1 MGHRA, CDR2 YSYEKL. With 2 bases removed from V and 1 base from J, the gap between germline ends came to 11 bases. CDR3 size: 15 residues. CDR3 nucleotide sequence: TGCGCCAGCAGCCAAACAGGGCGGTGGAACACTGAAGCTTTCTTT. This codes for CASSQTGRWNTEAFF.

The chain recombines TRBV7-6 with TRBJ2-3, with TRBD1 identical over 10 bases. Germline V gives CDR1 SGHVS, CDR2 FNYEAQ. This CDR3 has 16 amino acids. The V segment lost 5 bases and the J segment 4 bases; nucleotides outside the gene matches: 9. CDR3 sequence (DNA): TGTGCCAGCAGCCCTCGTCCCGGGACAGGGGCAGATACGCAGTATTTT. Its translation: CASSPRPGTGADTQYF.

The rearrangement links TRBV7-2 to TRBJ1-2; the match to TRBD1 covers 10 bases. The CDR3 is made up of 14 amino acids. CDR1 SGHTA and CDR2 FQGNSA come from the germline V gene. The V gene end was trimmed by 6 bases and the J gene end by 2 bases; junction bases not matched to a gene: 3. CDR3 region: CASSSDRGNYGYTF. The CDR3 region has the DNA TGTGCCAGCAGTTCGGACAGGGGGAACTATGGCTACACCTTC.

This clone appeared a few times. This sequence joins TRBV5-6 and TRBJ2-7; TRBD1 agrees at 8 bases. The J segment lost 3 bases and the V segment lost 4 bases, leaving 12 bases of the junction unmatched. Germline-derived CDR1 and CDR2 are SGHDT and YYEEEE. There are 16 residues in the CDR3. This chain's CDR3 is CASSLQGGQGSYEQYF. CDR3 nucleotides: TGTGCCAGCAGCCTGCAGGGAGGACAGGGAAGCTACGAGCAGTACTTC.

J is TRBJ2-5 and V is TRBV10-2, with 10 bases aligning to TRBD2. CDR3 length equals 16 residues. The J segment lost 1 base and the V segment lost 4 bases, leaving 6 bases of the junction unmatched. Germline V gives CDR1 WSHSY, CDR2 SAAADI. CDR3 sequence: CASSASERGGQETQYF. DNA of the CDR3: TGCGCCAGCAGTGCCTCGGAGCGGGGGGGCCAAGAGACCCAGTACTTC.

The CDR3 is CASSPGGDTEAFF. CDR3 in DNA: TGTGCCAGCAGCCCAGGGGGAGACACTGAAGCTTTCTTT. V and J are TRBV11-2 and TRBJ1-1, with 7 bases lining up with TRBD1. CDR3 size: 13 residues. With 5 bases clipped from V and 3 bases from J, the junction kept 3 bases outside the gene matches. CDR1 is SGHAT, CDR2 FQNNGV, per germline.

This clone showed up just a few times. This sequence joins TRBV7-2 and TRBJ2-5; a possible D gene is TRBD1 (6 bases). The CDR3 is made up of 14 amino acids. Germline V gives CDR1 SGHTA, CDR2 FQGNSA. The V end lost 5 bases, the J end lost 7 bases, and 17 bases lay between the germline ends. CDR3 sequence reads: CASSPQTGFATQYF. Here the CDR3 DNA reads TGTGCCAGCAGCCCGCAGACAGGTTTTGCGACCCAGTACTTC.

The chain joins TRBV19 to TRBJ2-4, with a tentative D call TRBD1 (6 bases). The V gene's germline CDR1 is LNHDA and CDR2 SQIVND (reference sequence). Deletions cut 4 bases from V and 9 bases from J, with 13 bases between. The CDR3 runs to 13 residues. DNA of the CDR3: TGTGCCAGTAGTACCGGACAGCAAGTCATTCAGTACTTC. Protein sequence: CASSTGQQVIQYF. The whole variable domain, remainder taken from reference TRBV19 and TRBJ2-4, is DGGITQSPKYLFRKEGQNVTLSCEQNLNHDAMYWYRQDPGQGLRLIYYSQIVNDFQKGDIAEGYSVSREKKESFPLTVTSAQKNPTAFYLCASSTGQQVIQYFGAGTRLSVL.

This clone has more than one count but fewer than ten. This CDR3 reads CASSSAGTRGEQFF. The CDR3 nucleotides are TGTGCCAGTAGTAGCGCCGGGACTAGAGGTGAGCAGTTCTTC. The chain is built from TRBV19 and TRBJ2-1; 8 bases map to TRBD2. This CDR3 comprises 14 residues. V was pared by 4 bases and J by 9 bases, with 8 bases of the junction left unmatched. Per the germline V gene, CDR1 is LNHDA and CDR2 is SQIVND (reference sequence).

This clone was seen a few times. V and J are TRBV6-6 and TRBJ1-1, with D unclear. Germline V gene data show CDR1 as MNHNY and CDR2 as SVGAGI (reference sequence). Trimming pared 4 bases from V and 0 bases from J, leaving 12 bases between. CDR3 length: 15 residues. CDR3 amino acids: CASSWAVGLNTEAFF. In DNA, the CDR3 is TGTGCCAGCAGTTGGGCAGTTGGTCTGAACACTGAAGCTTTCTTT.

This clone was observed a few times. The J gene is TRBJ1-3, the V gene TRBV20-1; D remains unclear. The CDR3 length is 11 residues. Germline V gives CDR1 DFQATT, CDR2 SNEGSKA (reference sequence). With 1 base removed from V and 4 bases from J, the gap between germline ends came to 2 bases. The CDR3 DNA reads TGCAGTGCTAGAGCGGGAAACACCATATATTTT. Protein product: CSARAGNTIYF.

This clone was picked up a small number of times. The gene calls are TRBV7-2 and TRBJ1-2, with D possibly TRBD1 on 6 matching bases. V was trimmed by 2 bases and J by 2 bases, leaving 12 bases between them. CDR1 SGHTA and CDR2 FQGNSA come from the germline V gene. The CDR3 length is 15 residues. CDR3 sequence reads: CASSLTLQGNYGYTF. The CDR3 DNA sequence: TGTGCCAGCAGCTTAACCCTTCAGGGGAACTATGGCTACACCTTC.

This clone was found a few times. The rearrangement links TRBV5-1 to TRBJ2-5, with D tentatively TRBD2 (5 bases). The CDR3 extends over 11 amino acids. Germline V CDR1 and CDR2: SGHRS, YFSETQ. Deletions cut 5 bases from V and 3 bases from J, with 5 bases between. CDR3: CASRGEETQYF. The CDR3, as DNA: TGCGCCAGCAGGGGAGAAGAGACCCAGTACTTC.

J is TRBJ1-6 and V is TRBV11-2; 9 positions match TRBD1. CDR1 and CDR2 from the germline V gene are SGHAT and FQNNGV. V lost 1 base to trimming and J lost 9 bases; unmatched junction nucleotides: 10. This CDR3 region has 17 residues. The CDR3 is CASSLALQGAHGSPLHF. CDR3 DNA: TGTGCCAGCAGCTTAGCCCTACAGGGGGCGCACGGTTCACCCCTCCACTTT.

The chain has TRBV19 and TRBJ2-7; the D gene is possibly TRBD2 (6 bases). This CDR3 is built from 14 residues. V lost 5 bases, J lost 2 bases, and 13 bases lay in between. Germline values: CDR1 LNHDA, CDR2 SQIVND (reference sequence). CDR3 in amino acids: CASSSVGGPYEQYF. The CDR3 bases are TGTGCCAGTAGTTCGGTTGGAGGGCCCTACGAGCAGTACTTC. The variable domain in full, completed from reference TRBV19 and TRBJ2-7, reads DGGITQSPKYLFRKEGQNVTLSCEQNLNHDAMYWYRQDPGQGLRLIYYSQIVNDFQKGDIAEGYSVSREKKESFPLTVTSAQKNPTAFYLCASSSVGGPYEQYFGPGTRLTVT.

This chain joins TRBV5-4 and TRBJ2-3; no clear D. The CDR3 runs 15 residues. Germline V CDR1 and CDR2: SGHNT, YYREEE (reference sequence). Trimming pared 4 bases from V and 0 bases from J, leaving 12 bases between. In nucleotides, the CDR3 is TGTGCCAGCAGCCCCTCCGGGTTTAGCACAGATACGCAGTATTTT. Protein product: CASSPSGFSTDTQYF.

The CDR3: CASSEAASSYNSPLHF. The DNA for the CDR3 is TGTGCCAGCAGTGAAGCGGCCAGCTCCTATAATTCACCCCTCCACTTT. This chain links TRBV6-1 with TRBJ1-6; D remains ambiguous. This CDR3 region has 16 residues. V was clipped by 0 bases and J by 0 bases, with 6 bases between them. CDR1 is MNHNS, CDR2 SASEGT, per germline.

This chain uses TRBV7-2 with TRBJ2-1, with TRBD2 matching over 10 bases. The V gene's germline CDR1 is SGHTA and CDR2 FQGNSA. V shed 5 bases and J 13 bases; nucleotides not matched to a gene: 11. The CDR3 runs to 14 residues. The chain's CDR3 is CASSQEPSGGTQFF. Written as DNA, the CDR3 is TGTGCCAGCAGCCAAGAACCTAGCGGGGGAACCCAGTTCTTC.